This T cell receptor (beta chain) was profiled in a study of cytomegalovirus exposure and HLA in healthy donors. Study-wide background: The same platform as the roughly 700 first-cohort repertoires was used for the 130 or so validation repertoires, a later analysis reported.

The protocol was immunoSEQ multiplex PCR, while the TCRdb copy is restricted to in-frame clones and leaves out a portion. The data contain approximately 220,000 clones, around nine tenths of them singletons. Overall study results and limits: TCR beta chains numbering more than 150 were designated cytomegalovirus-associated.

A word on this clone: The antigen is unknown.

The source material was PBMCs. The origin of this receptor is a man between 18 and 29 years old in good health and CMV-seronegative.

The CDR3 is CASSLGGLAGDEQYF. CDR3 bases: TGTGCCAGCAGCTTAGGGGGACTAGCGGGAGACGAGCAGTACTTC. This chain links TRBV7-2 with TRBJ2-7; 14 nucleotides align to TRBD2. The CDR3 totals 15 residues. Looked up from germline, CDR1 is SGHTA and CDR2 is FQGNSA. V shed 1 base and J 5 bases; nucleotides not matched to a gene: 1.